Following are 11 T cell receptor beta chains from one sample sequenced in a study of cytomegalovirus exposure and HLA in healthy donors. Method: immunoSEQ multiplex PCR; TCRdb's copy keeps in-frame clones and lacks some. The sample shows 250,000 to 300,000 clones, almost 90% of them seen only once. The sample consisted of PBMCs. The source is a woman younger than 30 in good health and CMV-seronegative.

V is TRBV9 and J is TRBJ2-3; 9 bases line up with TRBD2. CDR3 size: 18 residues. J gave up 7 bases and V 0 bases, and 15 bases lay outside the gene matches. Germline CDR1 and CDR2: SGDLS and YYNGEE. Here the CDR3 reads CASSVGFKLGTSYNTQYF. CDR3 DNA sequence: TGTGCCAGCAGCGTAGGTTTTAAACTGGGGACTAGCTACAATACGCAGTATTTT. Variable domain in full (rest from reference TRBV9 and TRBJ2-3): DSGVTQTPKHLITATGQRVTLRCSPRSGDLSVYWYQQSLDQGLQFLIQYYNGEERAKGNILERFSAQQFPDLHSELNLSSLELGDSALYFCASSVGFKLGTSYNTQYFGPGTRLTVL.

The V gene is TRBV2, the J gene TRBJ2-5; TRBD2 aligns across 12 bases. CDR1 is SNHLY and CDR2 is FYNNEI in the germline V gene. V shed 11 bases and J 1 base; nucleotides not matched to a gene: 5. CDR3 length equals 14 residues. The CDR3 DNA is TGTGCCGTCCGGACTAGCGGGGTCCAAGAGACCCAGTACTTC. The encoded protein is CAVRTSGVQETQYF.

V usage is TRBV2 and J usage is TRBJ2-1; 8 bases fit TRBD1. This CDR3 contains 16 residues. J gave up 0 bases and V 5 bases, and 6 bases lay outside the gene matches. Germline CDR1 is SNHLY and CDR2 is FYNNEI. In DNA, the CDR3 is TGTGCCAGCAGTACCCAGGGGGCTAGCTCCTACAATGAGCAGTTCTTC. It is translated as CASSTQGASSYNEQFF.

The chain employs TRBV18 and TRBJ1-3; no firm D call. With 3 bases removed from V and 2 bases from J, the gap between germline ends came to 17 bases. The CDR3 consists of 17 residues. The germline V gene encodes CDR1 KGHSH and CDR2 LQKENI. CDR3 DNA: TGTGCCAGCTCACCGATGTTCGGGATCTCTGCTGGAAACACCATATATTTT. This encodes CASSPMFGISAGNTIYF.

The chain links TRBV4-1 to TRBJ2-7; 8 nucleotides agree with TRBD2. Germline V gene sequence: CDR1 MGHRA, CDR2 YSYEKL. The V and J ends lost 2 bases and 5 bases, in that order; junction bases with no gene match: 8. The CDR3 loop spans 15 amino acids. The CDR3: CASSQQRVSGDEQYF. CDR3 coding DNA: TGCGCCAGCAGCCAACAACGGGTTAGCGGGGACGAGCAGTACTTC.

V gene TRBV7-9 combines with J gene TRBJ2-7, with TRBD2 matching 8 bases. The CDR3 runs to 15 residues. CDR1 is SEHNR and CDR2 is FQNEAQ in the germline V gene (reference sequence). Trimming took 6 bases from V and 1 from J; bases not matched to a gene: 8. The CDR3 nucleotides are TGTGCCAGCAGTCCTACTAGCGGCCATTCCTACGAGCAGTACTTC. This translates into CASSPTSGHSYEQYF.

The chain recombines TRBV19 with TRBJ2-3, with 7 positions matching TRBD1. The CDR3 spans 14 residues. Germline lookup yields CDR1 LNHDA and CDR2 SQIVND (reference sequence). V gave up 5 bases and J gave up 0 bases; unmatched junction bases: 2. The CDR3 reads CASSDRVSTDTQYF. The CDR3 DNA is TGTGCCAGTAGTGACAGGGTGAGCACAGATACGCAGTATTTT.

This chain uses TRBV10-3 with TRBJ2-7; D ambiguous. V shed 10 bases and J shed 3 bases, with 19 bases lying between them. CDR3 length equals 14 residues. Germline V gene sequence: CDR1 ENHRY, CDR2 SYGVKD. This CDR3 is CATQASLDGYEQYV. The CDR3 region has the DNA TGTGCCACCCAGGCCTCCCTCGACGGCTACGAGCAGTACGTC.

This clone appeared a single time. CDR3 sequence: CASSWGQGAVAGELFF. In DNA, the CDR3 is TGTGCCAGCAGTTGGGGACAGGGGGCGGTTGCCGGGGAGCTGTTTTTT. V gene TRBV27 combines with J gene TRBJ2-2, with 12 bases that match TRBD1. The CDR3 loop spans 16 amino acids. With V trimmed by 4 bases and J by 6 bases, 6 bases remained unmatched. The germline CDR1 and CDR2 sequences are MNHEY and SMNVEV (reference sequence).

The rearrangement joins TRBV19 to TRBJ2-1; D possibly corresponds to TRBD2 (5 bases). Germline CDR1 reads LNHDA; CDR2 reads SQIVND (reference sequence). V was clipped by 2 bases and J by 3 bases, with 14 bases between them. The CDR3 totals 16 residues. The CDR3 protein is CASSISRGLGYNEQFF. In DNA, the CDR3 is TGTGCCAGTAGTATATCGAGAGGGCTGGGCTACAATGAGCAGTTCTTC.

The J gene is TRBJ1-1, the V gene TRBV5-1; no reliable D call. From germline, CDR1 is SGHRS and CDR2 YFSETQ. CDR3 length: 15 residues. Deletions cut 0 bases from V and 1 base from J, with 10 bases between. CDR3 DNA: TGCGCCAGCAGCTTGGCGGCGGTACAGAACACTGAAGCTTTCTTT. Translation: CASSLAAVQNTEAFF.